The source of this TCR beta chain is a study of response to subunit inactivated influenza vaccine. Trimming left V 0 bases short and J 2 bases short, with 13 bases between. The CDR3 runs to 16 residues. Germline V lookup: CDR1 SGHRS, CDR2 YFSETQ. A single record per CDR3 protein comes from TCRdb applying MiXCR to the RT-PCR reads. The sample yields about 570,000 distinct CDR3 sequences, approximately 10% seen once. These data are also associated with another study on T cells expressing NK-cell markers. From that report: Scientists made TCR beta cDNA using 5'RACE template switching with UMIs. Sorted CD3+CD56+NKG2C+, CD3+CD56+NKG2C- and CD3+CD56-NKG2C+ T cells supplied TCR beta repertoires. Among the eight sequenced donors, seven tested HCMV-seropositive and one tested seronegative. In a group of 5 or 6 donors, dominant NKG2C+ clonotypes represented roughly 1.0-7.5% of CD8+ T cells. Whether expanded NKG2C-expressing T cell clones recognize HCMV is unknown.

The receptor comes from a man over 45 who received an inactivated influenza vaccine. Here the sequenced sample was PBMCs from blood, taken on the day of vaccination. This chain links TRBV5-1 with TRBJ2-3, with D uncertain. The CDR3 region has the DNA TGCGCCAGCAGCTTGGACGGACGGACCCTCACAGATACGCAGTATTTT. This encodes CASSLDGRTLTDTQYF.